The 20 T cell receptor beta chains reported below all come from one sample, sequenced in a study of shared clonotypes between healthy human individuals. Only CD45RO-negative cells positively selected for CCR7 counted as naive CD8 cells, so terminally differentiated effector memory CD45RA+ cells were excluded. Produced via immunoSEQ multiplex PCR; TCRdb's table is partial and in-frame only. The sample carries about 750,000 clones, 85% to 95% recorded once. Sequenced: naive CD8+ T cells sorted from blood. The source is a man in his thirties or forties in good health.

The chain recombines TRBV6-1 with TRBJ1-5, with 7 bases lining up with TRBD1. There are 16 residues in the CDR3. The V segment lost 3 bases and the J segment 4 bases; nucleotides outside the gene matches: 9. CDR1 and CDR2 from the germline V gene are MNHNS and SASEGT. The CDR3 DNA sequence: TGTGCCAGCAGTGAGGTGCAGGGGGTGGGGAATCAGCCCCAGCATTTT. It yields the protein CASSEVQGVGNQPQHF.

This clone was detected once. CDR3 DNA: TGTGCCAGCAGGATCACAGTTTCGAACACTGAAGCTTTCTTT. Translation gives CASRITVSNTEAFF. The J gene is TRBJ1-1, the V gene TRBV27, with unresolved D. V was shortened by 6 bases and J by 1 base, with 12 bases between the two germline ends. The CDR3 length is 14 residues. Germline values: CDR1 MNHEY, CDR2 SMNVEV (reference sequence).

The chain joins TRBV5-1 to TRBJ2-7; the D call may be TRBD1 or TRBD2 (5 bases each). The CDR3 loop spans 14 amino acids. Deletions cut 3 bases from V and 2 bases from J, with 12 bases between. Germline V gene data show CDR1 as SGHRS and CDR2 as YFSETQ. The DNA for the CDR3 is TGCGCCAGCAGCTCCCCAGGGACCACCTACGAGCAGTACTTC. Its translation: CASSSPGTTYEQYF.

The CDR3 loop is CASSPGTGRELFF. The CDR3 DNA is TGTGCCAGCAGCCCTGGTACAGGGAGGGAGCTGTTTTTT. The chain combines TRBV7-9 with TRBJ2-2; weak D call: TRBD1 (6 bases). The V end was cut by 5 bases, the J end by 9 bases, with 13 bases between. The CDR3 runs to 13 residues. Germline values: CDR1 SEHNR, CDR2 FQNEAQ (reference sequence). The variable domain in full, completed from reference TRBV7-9 and TRBJ2-2, reads DTGVSQNPRHKITKRGQNVTFRCDPISEHNRLYWYRQTLGQGPEFLTYFQNEAQLEKSRLLSDRFSAERPKGSFSTLEIQRTEQGDSAMYLCASSPGTGRELFFGEGSRLTVL.

The J gene is TRBJ2-3, the V gene TRBV29-1; tentatively, D is TRBD1 (6 bases). CDR1 and CDR2 from the germline V gene are SQVTM and ANQGSEA. The CDR3 has 15 amino acids. Deletions cut 6 bases from V and 5 bases from J, with 21 bases between. The CDR3 DNA is TGCAGCGTGCCAGGGACAACCATACGCAGAGATACGCAGTATTTT. Its protein is CSVPGTTIRRDTQYF.

The chain joins TRBV4-3 to TRBJ2-7; 9 bases match TRBD1. The CDR3 spans 14 residues. Trimming removed 4 bases from V and 1 base from J; junction bases left unmatched: 2. The germline CDR1 and CDR2 sequences are LGHNA and YSLEER. Written as DNA, the CDR3 is TGCGCCAGCAGCCTCGGGACAGGGTCCTACGAGCAGTACTTC. Its protein is CASSLGTGSYEQYF.

The V gene is TRBV11-2, the J gene TRBJ2-7, with 8 nucleotides matching TRBD1. The CDR3 covers 17 residues. Unmatched junction bases numbered 12, after V lost 4 bases and J lost 1 base. Germline CDR1 is SGHAT and CDR2 is FQNNGV. The CDR3 bases are TGTGCCAGCAGCTGGGGACAGGTCTCGGAGCGATCCTACGAGCAGTACTTC. Amino acid sequence: CASSWGQVSERSYEQYF.

J is TRBJ2-1 and V is TRBV7-2; 15 bases align to TRBD2. Germline loops: CDR1 SGHTA, CDR2 FQGNSA. J lost 9 bases, V lost 1 base, and 10 bases had no gene match. CDR3 size: 18 residues. CDR3 amino acids: CASSLVIGGTSGRIEQFF. The CDR3 DNA sequence: TGTGCCAGCAGCTTAGTAATTGGGGGGACTAGCGGGAGGATTGAGCAGTTCTTC.

Note on this clone: Other nucleotide sequences from this sample produce the same CDR3. The V gene is TRBV9, the J gene TRBJ2-1; D call uncertain. Germline values: CDR1 SGDLS, CDR2 YYNGEE. V gave up 0 bases and J gave up 8 bases, with 9 bases separating them. This CDR3 contains 13 residues. The CDR3 loop reads CASSVEGGDEQFF. CDR3 sequence (DNA): TGTGCCAGCAGCGTAGAGGGCGGCGATGAGCAGTTCTTC.

This chain links TRBV28 with TRBJ2-4; D not certain. The CDR3 is made up of 14 amino acids. V was pared by 3 bases and J by 0 bases, with 6 bases between. Germline CDR1 and CDR2: MDHEN and SYDVKM. Here the CDR3 reads CASSFLVAKNIQYF. CDR3 DNA: TGTGCCAGCAGTTTTCTGGTAGCCAAAAACATTCAGTACTTC.

The chain links TRBV9 to TRBJ2-7; D might be TRBD1 (5 bases). The CDR3 contains 14 residues. Germline CDR1 SGDLS, CDR2 YYNGEE. Trimming pared 3 bases from V and 1 base from J, leaving 11 bases between. DNA of the CDR3: TGTGCCAGCAGCGGCAGGGTAAATTCCTACGAGCAGTACTTC. Protein sequence: CASSGRVNSYEQYF.

This clone occurred once. V and J are TRBV28 and TRBJ1-1; unclear D gene. The CDR3 totals 13 residues. Trimming removed 4 bases at V and 3 bases at J, with 9 bases between. Germline V gives CDR1 MDHEN, CDR2 SYDVKM. The CDR3 coding sequence is TGTGCCAGCAGTTCCGGTCATTACACTGAAGCTTTCTTT. Its protein is CASSSGHYTEAFF.

This chain uses TRBV28 with TRBJ1-1, with 9 bases lining up with TRBD1. CDR3 length: 15 amino acids. Trimming removed 6 bases from V and 1 base from J; junction bases left unmatched: 6. Per the germline V gene, CDR1 is MDHEN and CDR2 is SYDVKM. The CDR3 is CASSPGTGTNTEAFF. For the CDR3, the DNA is TGTGCCAGCAGCCCGGGGACAGGGACGAACACTGAAGCTTTCTTT.

This chain links TRBV4-1 with TRBJ2-5, with TRBD2 identical over 12 bases. CDR1 MGHRA and CDR2 YSYEKL come from the germline V gene. The CDR3 spans 18 residues. The V segment lost 0 bases and the J segment 1 base; nucleotides outside the gene matches: 6. In DNA, the CDR3 is TGCGCCAGCAGCCAAGATCCGGGGGGACTAGCGGGCCAAGAGACCCAGTACTTC. Translated: CASSQDPGGLAGQETQYF.

The chain has TRBV15 and TRBJ2-1, with TRBD2 matching over 11 bases. After removal of 7 bases from V and 2 bases from J, the junction contained 4 bases not matched to a gene. The length of the CDR3 is 15 residues. The germline gives CDR1 LNHNV, CDR2 YYDKDF (reference sequence). The CDR3 here is CATKPLAGAYNEQFF. The CDR3 DNA sequence: TGTGCCACCAAGCCACTAGCGGGGGCCTACAATGAGCAGTTCTTC. The complete variable domain, with remaining parts taken from reference TRBV15 and TRBJ2-1, reads DAMVIQNPRYQVTQFGKPVTLSCSQTLNHNVMYWYQQKSSQAPKLLFHYYDKDFNNEADTPDNFQSRRPNTSFCFLDIRSPGLGDTAMYLCATKPLAGAYNEQFFGPGTRLTVL.

The chain employs TRBV4-1 and TRBJ2-5; no firm D call. V lost 1 base and J 1 base, leaving 10 bases between the germline ends. The length of the CDR3 is 15 residues. Germline-derived CDR1 and CDR2 are MGHRA and YSYEKL. The CDR3 here is CASSQAPVPQETQYF. The CDR3 DNA reads TGCGCCAGCAGCCAAGCCCCAGTACCCCAAGAGACCCAGTACTTC.

The J gene is TRBJ2-1, the V gene TRBV9; 7 bases are a match to TRBD1. The CDR3 is 13 residues long. Germline V gene lookup returns CDR1 SGDLS and CDR2 YYNGEE. Trimming cost V 1 base and J 10 bases; bases outside gene matches: 5. The CDR3 sequence is CASSVTPGQEQFF. The CDR3 DNA sequence: TGTGCCAGCAGCGTAACTCCGGGACAGGAGCAGTTCTTC. Full variable domain (remainder filled in from reference TRBV9 and TRBJ2-1): DSGVTQTPKHLITATGQRVTLRCSPRSGDLSVYWYQQSLDQGLQFLIQYYNGEERAKGNILERFSAQQFPDLHSELNLSSLELGDSALYFCASSVTPGQEQFFGPGTRLTVL.

V is TRBV27 and J is TRBJ1-3, with 8 bases aligning to TRBD1. The CDR3 spans 16 residues. J lost 0 bases, V lost 5 bases, and 6 bases had no gene match. Germline CDR1 MNHEY, CDR2 SMNVEV (reference sequence). This CDR3 is CASSAQGAFSGNTIYF. The CDR3 nucleotides are TGTGCCAGCAGTGCCCAGGGGGCTTTCTCTGGAAACACCATATATTTT.

This chain joins TRBV7-9 and TRBJ2-2; D possibly matches TRBD1 or TRBD2 (5 bases each). V lost 1 base to trimming and J lost 6 bases, with 15 bases between them. This CDR3 is 16 amino acids long. Germline-derived CDR1 and CDR2 are SEHNR and FQNEAQ (reference sequence). The CDR3, as DNA: TGTGCCAGCAGCTTAGTCCCGGGACGGAATGCCGGGGAGCTGTTTTTT. Protein sequence: CASSLVPGRNAGELFF.

The V and J genes are TRBV7-3 and TRBJ2-1; TRBD2 is a possible D gene (5 bases). V gave up 5 bases and J gave up 6 bases, with 20 bases separating them. Germline V gene data show CDR1 as SGHTA and CDR2 as FQGTGA. The CDR3 consists of 16 residues. CDR3: CASSPLPEEGLNEQFF. The CDR3 region has the DNA TGTGCCAGCAGCCCACTTCCGGAGGAAGGACTCAATGAGCAGTTCTTC.